This T cell receptor (beta chain) was recorded in a study of vaccination and CD4 T cells after COVID-19. About the research overall: Participants got two doses of BNT162b2 or mRNA-1273 vaccine.

Cultured CD4+ T-cell DNA underwent Oncomine TCR Beta short-read sequencing. One entry per CDR3 protein results from TCRdb running MiXCR on the PCR reads. The table has 8,000 to 10,000 distinct CDR3 sequences, about 31% seen once. Treatment indicated: approximately 9-day PBMC culture with coronavirus spike peptide pools or control peptides (ViraFEST assay). This clonotype turned up a few times. Its antigen is as yet unknown. This CDR3 region has 13 residues. The V gene's germline CDR1 is LNHNV and CDR2 YYDKDF (reference sequence). Between the trimmed V and J ends, which lost 8 bases and 4 bases, there was a span of 12 bases.

The sequencing input was cultured CD4+ T cells from blood. The chain combines TRBV15 with TRBJ2-1; maybe TRBD2 (6 bases). The clonotype was recovered from a human donor with COVID-19. The CDR3 loop is CATGAGRYNEQFF. The CDR3 DNA is TGTGCCACCGGTGCGGGGAGGTACAATGAGCAGTTCTTC.